A single T cell receptor beta chain is shown here with its context. Its antigen remains unidentified. The PCR was carried out with 60 Vbeta primers and 13 Jbeta primers. The protocol was immunoSEQ multiplex PCR, while the TCRdb copy is restricted to in-frame clones and leaves out a portion. The repertoire table contains roughly 34,000 clones. This record belongs to a study of cytomegalovirus exposure and HLA in healthy donors. Study results and caveats: The study labeled fewer than 200 TCR beta chains cytomegalovirus-associated. Segments of the TCR beta V type were, in most cases, productive about 87% or about 30% of the time in an earlier analysis. Excluded were some V segments that proved indistinguishable, including TRBV6-2 and TRBV6-3. V- and J-gene trimming in TCR beta was tied to a missense DCLRE1C variant by an analysis performed later.

Germline V gene lookup returns CDR1 MNHEY and CDR2 SMNVEV (reference sequence). The V segment lost 6 bases and the J segment 5 bases; nucleotides outside the gene matches: 10. The CDR3 is made up of 16 amino acids. The sample taken for sequencing was PBMCs. V usage is TRBV27 and J usage is TRBJ1-2; 12 nucleotides agree with TRBD1. This clonotype was obtained from a middle-aged man in good health and CMV-seronegative. The CDR3 DNA sequence: TGTGCCAGCAGGCCCGGGACAGGGGGCCGGTGGTATGGCTACACCTTC. Protein: CASRPGTGGRWYGYTF.